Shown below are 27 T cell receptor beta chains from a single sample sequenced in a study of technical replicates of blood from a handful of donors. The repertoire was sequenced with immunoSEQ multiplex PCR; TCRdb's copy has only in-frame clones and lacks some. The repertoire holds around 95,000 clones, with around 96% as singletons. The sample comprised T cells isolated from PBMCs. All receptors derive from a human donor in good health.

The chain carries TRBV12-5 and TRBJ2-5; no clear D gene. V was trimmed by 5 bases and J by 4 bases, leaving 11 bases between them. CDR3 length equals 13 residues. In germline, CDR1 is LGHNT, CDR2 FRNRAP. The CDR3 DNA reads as TGTGCTAGTGGTGGCGGATCTGCAGAGACCCAGTACTTC. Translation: CASGGGSAETQYF.

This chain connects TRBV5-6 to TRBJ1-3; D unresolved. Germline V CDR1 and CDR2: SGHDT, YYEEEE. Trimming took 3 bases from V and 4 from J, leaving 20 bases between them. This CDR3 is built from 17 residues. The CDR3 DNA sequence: TGTGCCAGCAGCTCGGCCCGGGTCCTCAAATCCGGAAACACCATATATTTT. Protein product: CASSSARVLKSGNTIYF. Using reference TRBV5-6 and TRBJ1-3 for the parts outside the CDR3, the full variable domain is DAGVTQSPTHLIKTRGQQVTLRCSPKSGHDTVSWYQQALGQGPQFIFQYYEEEERQRGNFPDRFSGHQFPNYSSELNVNALLLGDSALYLCASSSARVLKSGNTIYFGEGSWLTVV.

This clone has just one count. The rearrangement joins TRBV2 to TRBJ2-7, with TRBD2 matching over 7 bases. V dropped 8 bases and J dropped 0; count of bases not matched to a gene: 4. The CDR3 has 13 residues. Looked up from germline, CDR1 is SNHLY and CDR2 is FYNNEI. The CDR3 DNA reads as TGTGCCAGCGTCGGGAGGAACTCCTACGAGCAGTACTTC. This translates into CASVGRNSYEQYF.

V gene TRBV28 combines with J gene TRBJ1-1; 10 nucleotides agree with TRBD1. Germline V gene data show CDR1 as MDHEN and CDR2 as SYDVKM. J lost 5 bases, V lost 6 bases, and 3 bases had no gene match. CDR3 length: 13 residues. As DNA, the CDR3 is TGTGCCAGCAGAGACAGGGGGCAAACTGAAGCTTTCTTT. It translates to CASRDRGQTEAFF.

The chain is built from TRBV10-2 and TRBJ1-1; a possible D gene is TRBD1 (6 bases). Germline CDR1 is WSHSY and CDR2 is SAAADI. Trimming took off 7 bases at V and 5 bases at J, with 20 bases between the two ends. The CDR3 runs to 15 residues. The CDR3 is CASTPTGPYWTEAFF. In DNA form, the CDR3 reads TGCGCCAGCACCCCAACAGGGCCCTACTGGACTGAAGCTTTCTTT.

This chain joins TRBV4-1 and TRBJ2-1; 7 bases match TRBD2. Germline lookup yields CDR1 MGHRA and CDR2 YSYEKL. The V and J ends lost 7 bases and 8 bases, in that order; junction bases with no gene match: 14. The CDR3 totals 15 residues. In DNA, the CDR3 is TGCGCCAGCAAGACGGCGGGAGAGCCTAGTTATGAGCAGTTCTTC. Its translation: CASKTAGEPSYEQFF.

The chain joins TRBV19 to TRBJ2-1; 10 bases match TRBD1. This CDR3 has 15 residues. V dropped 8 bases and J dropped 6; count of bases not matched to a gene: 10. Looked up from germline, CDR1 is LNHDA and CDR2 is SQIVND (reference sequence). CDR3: CASSTGTGVFNEQFF. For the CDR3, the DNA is TGTGCCAGTTCAACCGGGACAGGGGTTTTCAATGAGCAGTTCTTC.

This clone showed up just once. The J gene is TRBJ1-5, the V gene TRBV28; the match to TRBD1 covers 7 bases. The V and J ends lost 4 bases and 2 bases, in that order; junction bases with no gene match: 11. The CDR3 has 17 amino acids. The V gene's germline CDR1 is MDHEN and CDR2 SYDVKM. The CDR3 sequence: CASSSPGTTGGNQPQHF. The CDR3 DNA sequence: TGTGCCAGCAGTTCCCCAGGGACCACAGGGGGCAATCAGCCCCAGCATTTT.

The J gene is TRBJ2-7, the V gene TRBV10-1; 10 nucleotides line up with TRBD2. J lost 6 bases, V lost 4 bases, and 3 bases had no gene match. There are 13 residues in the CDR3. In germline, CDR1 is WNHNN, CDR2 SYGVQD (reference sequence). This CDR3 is CASSAGLATEQYF. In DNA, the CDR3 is TGCGCCAGCAGTGCGGGACTAGCGACCGAGCAGTACTTC.

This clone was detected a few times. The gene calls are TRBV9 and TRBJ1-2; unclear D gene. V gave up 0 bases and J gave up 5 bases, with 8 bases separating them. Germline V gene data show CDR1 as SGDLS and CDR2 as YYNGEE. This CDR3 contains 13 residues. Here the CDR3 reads CASSVESQYGYTF. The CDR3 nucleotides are TGTGCCAGCAGCGTAGAGTCGCAGTATGGCTACACCTTC.

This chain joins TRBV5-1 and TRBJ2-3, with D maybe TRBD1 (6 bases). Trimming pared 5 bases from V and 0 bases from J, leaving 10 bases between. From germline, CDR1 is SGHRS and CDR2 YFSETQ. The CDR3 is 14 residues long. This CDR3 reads CASRQTGSTDTQYF. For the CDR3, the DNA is TGCGCCAGCAGACAAACAGGGAGCACAGATACGCAGTATTTT. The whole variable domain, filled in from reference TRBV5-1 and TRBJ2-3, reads KAGVTQTPRYLIKTRGQQVTLSCSPISGHRSVSWYQQTPGQGLQFLFEYFSETQRNKGNFPGRFSGRQFSNSRSEMNVSTLELGDSALYLCASRQTGSTDTQYFGPGTRLTVL.

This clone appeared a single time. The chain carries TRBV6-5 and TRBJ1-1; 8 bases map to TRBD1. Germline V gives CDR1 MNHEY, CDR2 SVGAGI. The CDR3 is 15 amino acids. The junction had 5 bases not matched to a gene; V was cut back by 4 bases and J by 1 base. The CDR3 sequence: CASSWGTGRNTEAFF. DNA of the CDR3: TGTGCCAGCAGTTGGGGGACAGGAAGGAACACTGAAGCTTTCTTT.

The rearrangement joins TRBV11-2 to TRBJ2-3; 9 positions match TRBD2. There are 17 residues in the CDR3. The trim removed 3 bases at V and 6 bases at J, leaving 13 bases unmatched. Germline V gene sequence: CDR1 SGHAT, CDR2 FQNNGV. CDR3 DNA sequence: TGTGCCAGCAGCTTCCAACCGGGACTAGCCACACTTGATACGCAGTATTTT. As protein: CASSFQPGLATLDTQYF.

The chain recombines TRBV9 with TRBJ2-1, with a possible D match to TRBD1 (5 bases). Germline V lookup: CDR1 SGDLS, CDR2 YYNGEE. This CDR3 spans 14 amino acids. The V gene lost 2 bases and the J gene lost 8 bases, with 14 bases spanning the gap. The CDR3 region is CASSVAFPTDEQFF. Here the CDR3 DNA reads TGTGCCAGCAGCGTGGCCTTTCCGACAGATGAGCAGTTCTTC.

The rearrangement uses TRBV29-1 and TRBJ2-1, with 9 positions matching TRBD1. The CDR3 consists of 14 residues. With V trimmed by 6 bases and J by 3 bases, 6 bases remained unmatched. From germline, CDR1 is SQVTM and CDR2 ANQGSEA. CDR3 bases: TGCAGCGTGCTGACAGGGGGTATCTACAATGAGCAGTTCTTC. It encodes CSVLTGGIYNEQFF.

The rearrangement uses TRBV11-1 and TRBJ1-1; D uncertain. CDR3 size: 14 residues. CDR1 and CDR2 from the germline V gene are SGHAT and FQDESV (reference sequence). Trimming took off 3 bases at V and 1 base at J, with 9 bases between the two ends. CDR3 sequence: CASSLLSWNTEAFF. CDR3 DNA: TGTGCCAGCAGCTTGTTAAGCTGGAACACTGAAGCTTTCTTT.

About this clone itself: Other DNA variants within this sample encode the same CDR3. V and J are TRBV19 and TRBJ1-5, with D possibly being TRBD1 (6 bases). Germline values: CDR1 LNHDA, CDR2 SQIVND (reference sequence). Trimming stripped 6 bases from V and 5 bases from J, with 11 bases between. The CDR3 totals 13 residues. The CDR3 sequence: CASSDRSDQPQHF. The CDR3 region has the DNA TGTGCCAGTAGCGACAGGTCGGATCAGCCCCAGCATTTT. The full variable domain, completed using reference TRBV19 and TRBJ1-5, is DGGITQSPKYLFRKEGQNVTLSCEQNLNHDAMYWYRQDPGQGLRLIYYSQIVNDFQKGDIAEGYSVSREKKESFPLTVTSAQKNPTAFYLCASSDRSDQPQHFGDGTRLSIL.

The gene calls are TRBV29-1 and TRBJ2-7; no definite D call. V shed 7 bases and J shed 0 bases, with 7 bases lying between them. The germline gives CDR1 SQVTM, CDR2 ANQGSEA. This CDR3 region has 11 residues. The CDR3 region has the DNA TGCAGCGCTACGAACTCCTACGAGCAGTACTTC. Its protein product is CSATNSYEQYF.

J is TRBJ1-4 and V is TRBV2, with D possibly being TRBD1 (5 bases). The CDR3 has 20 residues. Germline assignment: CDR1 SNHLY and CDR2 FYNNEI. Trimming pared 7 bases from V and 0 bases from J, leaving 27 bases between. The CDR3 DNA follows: TGTGCCAGCACCTACGCAGGGCCCGGTTTTTGGCTTGCAACTAATGAAAAACTGTTTTTT. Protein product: CASTYAGPGFWLATNEKLFF.

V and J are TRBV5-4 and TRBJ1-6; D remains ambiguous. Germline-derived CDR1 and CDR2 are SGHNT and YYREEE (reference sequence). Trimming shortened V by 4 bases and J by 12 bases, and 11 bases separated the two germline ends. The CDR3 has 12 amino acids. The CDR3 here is CASSLPTGPLHF. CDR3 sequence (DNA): TGTGCCAGCAGCCTCCCGACGGGACCCCTCCACTTT.

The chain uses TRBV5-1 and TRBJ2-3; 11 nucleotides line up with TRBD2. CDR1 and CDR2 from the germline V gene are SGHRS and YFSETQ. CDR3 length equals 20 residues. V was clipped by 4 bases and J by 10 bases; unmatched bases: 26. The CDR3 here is CASSPGLAAFLGQIIGPQYF. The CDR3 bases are TGCGCCAGCAGCCCGGGACTAGCGGCCTTCCTCGGACAGATAATCGGGCCGCAGTATTTT.

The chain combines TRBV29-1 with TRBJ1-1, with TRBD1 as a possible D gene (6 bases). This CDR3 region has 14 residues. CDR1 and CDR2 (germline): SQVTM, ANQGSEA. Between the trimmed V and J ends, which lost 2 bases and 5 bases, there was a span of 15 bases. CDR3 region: CSVEFRGVGTEAFF. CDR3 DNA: TGCAGCGTTGAATTCAGGGGAGTAGGAACTGAAGCTTTCTTT.

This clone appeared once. CDR3 region: CASSLISGNVKYF. The CDR3 DNA follows: TGTGCCAGCAGCTTAATATCAGGGAACGTCAAGTACTTC. The chain carries TRBV5-4 and TRBJ2-5, with D maybe TRBD1 (5 bases). Deletions cut 2 bases from V and 12 bases from J, with 17 bases between. The CDR3 contains 13 residues. Germline V gene sequence: CDR1 SGHNT, CDR2 YYREEE (reference sequence).

CDR3 bases: TGTGCCACCAGCAGAGGCGGAGAGAACACTGAAGCTTTCTTT. It translates to CATSRGGENTEAFF. V is TRBV15 and J is TRBJ1-1; no firm D call. The germline CDR1 and CDR2 sequences are LNHNV and YYDKDF (reference sequence). CDR3 length: 14 residues. Trimming cost V 1 base and J 1 base, with 7 bases left between them.

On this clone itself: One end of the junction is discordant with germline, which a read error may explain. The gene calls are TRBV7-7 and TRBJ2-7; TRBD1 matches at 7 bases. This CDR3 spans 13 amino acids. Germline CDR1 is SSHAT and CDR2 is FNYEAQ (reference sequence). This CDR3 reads CASSVGQAYEQYF. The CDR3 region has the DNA TGTGCTAGCAGCGTAGGACAGGCCTACGAGCAGTACTTC.

The CDR3 DNA follows: TGTGCCAGCAGTTACTCGCAGTACAATGAGCAGTTCTTC. Translation gives CASSYSQYNEQFF. The V and J genes are TRBV6-5 and TRBJ2-1; D is ambiguous. This CDR3 contains 13 residues. Germline CDR1 reads MNHEY; CDR2 reads SVGAGI. Trimming cost V 0 bases and J 4 bases, with 4 bases left between them.

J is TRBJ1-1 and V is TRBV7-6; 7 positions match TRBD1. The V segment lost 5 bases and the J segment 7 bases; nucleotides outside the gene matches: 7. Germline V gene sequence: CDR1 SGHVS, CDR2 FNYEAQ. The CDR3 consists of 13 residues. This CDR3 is CASSPQGGSEAFF. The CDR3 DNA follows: TGTGCCAGCAGCCCCCAGGGGGGCAGTGAAGCTTTCTTT. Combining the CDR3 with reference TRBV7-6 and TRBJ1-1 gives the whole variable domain GAGVSQSPRYKVTKRGQDVALRCDPISGHVSLYWYRQALGQGPEFLTYFNYEAQQDKSGLPNDRFSAERPEGSISTLTIQRTEQRDSAMYRCASSPQGGSEAFFGQGTRLTVV.